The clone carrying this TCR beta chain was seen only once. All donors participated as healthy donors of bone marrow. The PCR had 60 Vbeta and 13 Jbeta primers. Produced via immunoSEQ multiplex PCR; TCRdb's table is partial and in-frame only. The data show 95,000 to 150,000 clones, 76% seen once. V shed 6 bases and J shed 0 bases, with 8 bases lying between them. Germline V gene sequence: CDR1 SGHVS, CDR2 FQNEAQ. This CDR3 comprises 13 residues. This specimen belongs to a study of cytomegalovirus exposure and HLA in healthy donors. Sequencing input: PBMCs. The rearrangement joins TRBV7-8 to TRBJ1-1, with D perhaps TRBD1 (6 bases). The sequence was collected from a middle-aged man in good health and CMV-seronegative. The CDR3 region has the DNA TGTGCCAGCAGTGGGGGCCTGAACACTGAAGCTTTCTTT. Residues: CASSGGLNTEAFF.